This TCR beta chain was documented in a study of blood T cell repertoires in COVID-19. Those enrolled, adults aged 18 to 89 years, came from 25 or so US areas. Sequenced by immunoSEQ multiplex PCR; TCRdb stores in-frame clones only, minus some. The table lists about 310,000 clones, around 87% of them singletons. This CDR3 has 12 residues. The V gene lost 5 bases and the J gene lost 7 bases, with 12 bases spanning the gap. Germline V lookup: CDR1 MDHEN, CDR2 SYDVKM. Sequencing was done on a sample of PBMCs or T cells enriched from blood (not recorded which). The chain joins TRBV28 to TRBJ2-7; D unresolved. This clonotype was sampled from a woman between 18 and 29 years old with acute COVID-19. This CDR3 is CASSLGLREQYF. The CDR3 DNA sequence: TGTGCCAGCAGTCTTGGTCTGAGGGAGCAGTACTTC.